The T cell receptor (beta chain) described here comes from a study of T cell responses to AZD1222 COVID-19 vaccine. Findings of the study overall: Sampled repertoires all dated from after the peak T cell response.

With respect to this clone: Its matching antigen is unknown.

Trimming removed 2 bases from V and 5 bases from J, with 12 bases in between. CDR1 is SNHLY, CDR2 FYNNEI, per germline. The CDR3 has 14 amino acids. Some clones are missing from TCRdb's copy, which holds only in-frame ones; the method was immunoSEQ multiplex PCR. Of around 120,000 clones listed, 75% to 90% are singletons. The V and J genes are TRBV2 and TRBJ1-1; D is perhaps TRBD1 (6 bases). This receptor was taken from an adult in good health. The specimen was peripheral blood, collected on day 0 of AZD1222 vaccination. The CDR3 DNA sequence: TGTGCCAGCAGTGAACAGGGGAGGAAGACTGAAGCTTTCTTT. This encodes CASSEQGRKTEAFF.